This TCR beta chain was documented in a study of T cells in localized non-small cell lung cancer (dated by TCRdb to the early 2020s). Looking at the study overall: Comparing tumors with uninvolved tumor-adjacent lungs, the study looked at the T cell repertoires of roughly 250 patients with early-stage NSCLC. The cohort comprised approximately 240 treatment-naïve NSCLC patients with resected, localized lung tumors. Of the NSCLC patients, around 130 were male and 107 were female, and the mean age was approximately 66 years. Broader findings and caveats from the paper: The highest T cell clonality was observed in uninvolved tumor-adjacent lung, where clonality exceeded that of tumor, suggesting that antigenic responses were more focused in uninvolved tumor-adjacent lung. Longer overall survival was associated with higher blood T cell density, whereas shorter survival was associated with higher adjacent-lung clonality. A median of about 55 of the top 100 tumor clones were detected in paired uninvolved adjacent lung, and around 30 of these tumor clones were also found among the top 100 clones of the paired uninvolved adjacent lung. Because multi-region tumor sequencing was not done, intratumor heterogeneity could not be ruled out. Because the study design was exploratory, TCR variables were selected using unadjusted p-values without false-discovery rate correction.

The germline V end is reduced by 2 bases and the J end by 8 bases; junction bases left unmatched: 6. CDR1 and CDR2, looked up from the germline V gene (reference sequence), are MNHNY and SVGAGI. Taken from cysteine to phenylalanine, the CDR3 has 14 residues. The retained sequence is limited to the CDR3, 42 bases, with the frame set at the first base. At diagnosis, peripheral blood, uninvolved tumor-adjacent lung and tumor were collected and were preserved as a mix of fresh-frozen and FFPE material. For TCR repertoire profiling, the blood samples were analyzed as peripheral blood mononuclear cells. This clone is a singleton in its sample. Its antigen is unknown. No base quality information exists; no much larger clone differs at one position. The immunoSEQ Assay was used to sequence TCR beta CDR3 regions from DNA. The authors processed their data as follows. T cell density was computed as TCR beta template counts normalized to usable DNA estimated by amplifying housekeeping genes. The preseqR package was used to estimate richness by extrapolating to 400,000 templates for PBMC samples and to 120,000 templates for tissue samples. Clonality was defined by subtracting Pielou's evenness from one. Tissue-enriched TCRs were identified through differential abundance testing performed on productive amino-acid clonotypes, with a minimum total count of 5 and an alpha of 0.1. The Jaccard Index and the Morisita Overlap Index were used to measure repertoire overlap between compartments. GLIPH grouped TCR beta CDR3s together with public tetramer-defined viral CDR3s, and a viral motif had to include at least three viral sequences and show V-gene enrichment. TCRdb retrieved this table from immuneACCESS and kept in-frame rearrangements only. Not all clones are present; in checked studies, unresolved V genes account for under half, and no reason is known for the remainder. V, J and clone size were drawn from that table, and D and trimming were deduced from the DNA. Counted in this sample were around 21,000 clones; about 89% of them appeared once. Of the sample, about an eighth falls within the top ten clones.

The rearranged segments are TRBV6-6 and TRBJ2-1, and TRBD2 matches 7 of the central bases. The source of this sequence is an older male donor with stage I lung adenocarcinoma. The sequenced sample was peripheral blood, obtained before any cancer treatment. The CDR3 in this case is CASSYGGEIHEQFF. The DNA sequence is as follows: TGTGCCAGCAGTTACGGGGGGGAGATCCATGAGCAGTTCTTC.